Below, 13 T cell receptor beta chains from the same sample are listed, as sequenced in a study of T cells in Graves' hyperthyroidism and ophthalmopathy. Amplification of TCR beta CDR3 regions was performed using RNA transcripts as template. The TCR CDR3 first-round RT-PCR relied on the HTBI primer set. Each CDR3 protein is one row after TCRdb ran MiXCR on the multiplex PCR reads. The sample carries fewer than 600,000 distinct CDR3 sequences, around 15% recorded once. Sample: blood. The source is a middle-aged woman with Graves' hyperthyroidism.

This clonotype was picked up many times. This chain joins TRBV9 and TRBJ2-1, with D perhaps TRBD1 (6 bases). This CDR3 region has 14 residues. Per germline, CDR1 SGDLS and CDR2 YYNGEE. Trimming cost V 4 bases and J 4 bases, with 12 bases left between them. CDR3: CASSPDRAYNEQFF. The CDR3 DNA reads TGTGCCAGCAGCCCGGACAGAGCATACAATGAGCAGTTCTTC.

Ten or more counts support this clonotype. The chain joins TRBV11-1 to TRBJ2-7, with 8 bases lining up with TRBD1. V gave up 5 bases and J gave up 1 base; unmatched junction bases: 7. This CDR3 is 15 amino acids long. Germline-derived CDR1 and CDR2 are SGHAT and FQDESV (reference sequence). The CDR3 coding sequence is TGTGCCAGCAGCCAAACACAGGGGGTTTCCTACGAGCAGTACTTC. Its protein is CASSQTQGVSYEQYF.

As DNA, the CDR3 is TGTGCCAGCCGGGCAGGCGTGGAGACCCAGTACTTC. It is translated as CASRAGVETQYF. This chain uses TRBV2 with TRBJ2-5; unclear D gene. The V and J ends lost 8 bases and 5 bases respectively, with 12 bases between them. CDR3 length: 12 amino acids. CDR1 and CDR2 (germline): SNHLY, FYNNEI.

Only a few counts were recorded for this clonotype. This chain connects TRBV5-1 to TRBJ2-2; D may be TRBD1 or TRBD2 (5 bases each). CDR1 and CDR2 (germline): SGHRS, YFSETQ. There are 16 residues in the CDR3. Trimming took off 3 bases at V and 1 base at J, with 13 bases between the two ends. The CDR3 sequence is CASSSRDGQNTGELFF. CDR3 DNA: TGCGCCAGCAGCTCCCGGGACGGACAGAACACCGGGGAGCTGTTTTTT. Variable domain in full (rest from reference TRBV5-1 and TRBJ2-2): KAGVTQTPRYLIKTRGQQVTLSCSPISGHRSVSWYQQTPGQGLQFLFEYFSETQRNKGNFPGRFSGRQFSNSRSEMNVSTLELGDSALYLCASSSRDGQNTGELFFGEGSRLTVL.

This clonotype occurred many times. V is TRBV3-1 and J is TRBJ1-1, with a tentative D call TRBD1 (6 bases). V lost 4 bases and J lost 4, with 13 bases in between. The germline V gene has CDR1 LGHDT and CDR2 YNNKEL (reference sequence). The CDR3 has 14 amino acids. The CDR3 loop reads CASSPQDSGTEAFF. The CDR3 bases are TGTGCCAGCAGCCCCCAGGACAGTGGCACTGAAGCTTTCTTT.

The chain combines TRBV20-1 with TRBJ2-3, with D possibly being TRBD2 (5 bases). This CDR3 spans 14 amino acids. V was pared by 8 bases and J by 2 bases, with 17 bases between. Germline V CDR1 and CDR2: DFQATT, SNEGSKA (reference sequence). CDR3 sequence reads: CSTYGVGATDTQYF. The CDR3 bases are TGCAGTACTTACGGGGTTGGCGCCACAGATACGCAGTATTTT.

In this sample, this clonotype turned up many times. V and J are TRBV27 and TRBJ2-5; the match to TRBD1 covers 9 bases. V gave up 4 bases and J gave up 5 bases; unmatched junction bases: 11. In germline, CDR1 is MNHEY, CDR2 SMNVEV (reference sequence). This CDR3 spans 16 amino acids. The CDR3 spells CASSSTGGSGGETQYF. CDR3 nucleotide sequence: TGTGCCAGCAGTTCGACAGGGGGAAGTGGAGGGGAGACCCAGTACTTC.

This clonotype came up many times. This chain uses TRBV20-1 with TRBJ2-7; D possibly corresponds to TRBD2 (6 bases). The CDR3 sequence is 15 residues long. V was pared by 4 bases and J by 2 bases, with 18 bases between. CDR1 and CDR2 (germline): DFQATT, SNEGSKA (reference sequence). Here the CDR3 reads CSANPSSGSAYEQYF. For the CDR3, the DNA is TGCAGTGCTAACCCCTCTTCCGGGAGTGCCTACGAGCAGTACTTC.

This clonotype has more than one count but fewer than ten. CDR3 in amino acids: CATKGTSSVNTEAFF. The CDR3 nucleotides read TGTGCCACCAAAGGGACATCTTCGGTTAACACTGAAGCTTTCTTT. This chain connects TRBV6-1 to TRBJ1-1; D perhaps matches TRBD1 (6 bases). Trimming took off 10 bases at V and 2 bases at J, with 20 bases between the two ends. Looked up from germline, CDR1 is MNHNS and CDR2 is SASEGT. This CDR3 is 15 amino acids long.

Here the CDR3 DNA reads TGCAGTGCTACGGGACTAGCGGGAGCCAGGAACACAGATACGCAGTATTTT. Translation: CSATGLAGARNTDTQYF. The chain has TRBV20-1 and TRBJ2-3; 14 nucleotides line up with TRBD2. CDR1 is DFQATT and CDR2 is SNEGSKA in the germline V gene (reference sequence). The CDR3 loop spans 17 amino acids. The J segment lost 2 bases and the V segment lost 4 bases, leaving 8 bases of the junction unmatched.

This clonotype was seen at least ten times. The chain combines TRBV6-1 with TRBJ2-2; a possible D gene is TRBD2 (6 bases). This CDR3 is built from 14 residues. The V end was cut by 8 bases, the J end by 3 bases, with 13 bases between. Germline assignment: CDR1 MNHNS and CDR2 SASEGT. The CDR3 region has the DNA TGTGCCAGCGTATACGGAGGGGACACCGGGGAGCTGTTTTTT. This codes for CASVYGGDTGELFF.

Many counts were recorded for this clonotype. The rearrangement uses TRBV24-1 and TRBJ1-1; 8 bases are a match to TRBD1. The CDR3 runs to 13 residues. Germline V lookup: CDR1 KGHDR, CDR2 SFDVKD. V shed 5 bases, J shed 4 bases, and the junction held 2 bases outside the gene matches. The CDR3 region has the DNA TGTGCCACCAGTGCGGGACAGGCCACTGAAGCTTTCTTT. This translates into CATSAGQATEAFF.

This clonotype was detected many times. The V call is TRBV19, the J call TRBJ1-1; D perhaps matches TRBD1 (5 bases). This CDR3 comprises 15 residues. Trimming removed 4 bases from V and 1 base from J, with 13 bases in between. The V gene's germline CDR1 is LNHDA and CDR2 SQIVND (reference sequence). CDR3: CASSRGTARNTEAFF. In nucleotides, the CDR3 is TGTGCCAGTAGTAGAGGGACGGCCCGGAACACTGAAGCTTTCTTT. The variable domain in full, completed from reference TRBV19 and TRBJ1-1, reads DGGITQSPKYLFRKEGQNVTLSCEQNLNHDAMYWYRQDPGQGLRLIYYSQIVNDFQKGDIAEGYSVSREKKESFPLTVTSAQKNPTAFYLCASSRGTARNTEAFFGQGTRLTVV.